This is a list of T cell receptor beta chains from one sample in a study of T cell clonotyping in hematopoietic cell transplantation. Measured with immunoSEQ multiplex PCR; TCRdb has only the in-frame clones, and not every one. This table holds over 5,000 clones, roughly 70% found once. The specimen was PBMCs, collected 180 days after allogeneic stem cell transplant. All receptors derive from a male patient in his fifties or sixties who had an allogeneic stem cell transplant from an unrelated donor, so the T cells may come from the graft donor. Some clones in this sample may be carry-over from other donors' samples. Each CDR3 is given with its conserved first and last residue. Each record gives: clone size, V gene, D gene, J gene, CDR3 protein. D genes are given only for firm matches. Not every row has a clone size; where given, it reads once, few, many or a size class.

>.|TRBV13|.|TRBJ1-1
CASRTKGGLNTEAFF
>.|TRBV9|.|TRBJ2-5
CASSVSGTGAGRTQYF
>few|TRBV5-1|TRBD2|TRBJ2-1
CASSPTGSGEYNEQFF
>.|TRBV29-1|.|TRBJ1-4
CSAEGRANEKLFF
>.|TRBV6-6|.|TRBJ1-2
CASRAMAANYGYTF
>few|TRBV5-1|.|TRBJ1-1
CASSPQGGSNEAFF
>few|TRBV10-3|TRBD1|TRBJ1-2
CATNRGDGYTF
>.|TRBV29-1|.|TRBJ1-5
CSVSVGRVDQPQHF
>.|TRBV9|.|TRBJ1-2
CASSVEGSRNYGYTF
>.|TRBV9|TRBD1|TRBJ1-2
CASSVGDREGYGYTF
>large|TRBV11-2|TRBD1|TRBJ1-4
CASSHNRGRNNEKLFF
>large|TRBV5-6|.|TRBJ1-2
CASSFLNGYHSGYTF
>.|TRBV18|.|TRBJ1-2
CASSPTWLEVSYGYTF
>.|TRBV30|TRBD2|TRBJ2-7
CAWSVLGGTYEQYF
>.|TRBV28|.|TRBJ1-1
CASSSGQNTEAFF
>.|TRBV5-1|TRBD2|TRBJ2-7
CASSVGTSGGPSGEQYF
>.|TRBV5-8|TRBD2|TRBJ2-7
CASSFSGTSAYYEQYF
>.|TRBV29-1|.|TRBJ1-1
CSVRPPPKNTEAFF
>.|TRBV30|.|TRBJ1-1
CAWSVLGAVNTEAFF
>.|TRBV27|.|TRBJ2-7
CASSIRTFYEQYF
>few|TRBV4-3|TRBD2|TRBJ2-3
CASSQLPTRLAGRTDTQYF
>.|TRBV19|.|TRBJ2-3
CASSMSGVTDTQYF
>.|TRBV19|TRBD1|TRBJ2-5
CASSGTGGIKIYQETQYF
>.|TRBV2|.|TRBJ2-1
CASSAGQPNNEQFF
>few|TRBV7-3|.|TRBJ2-3
CASSPYDTDTQYF
>.|TRBV28|TRBD1|TRBJ2-7
CASRGTASSYEQYF
>.|TRBV13|.|TRBJ2-3
CASSLFSRGTTDTQYF